This T cell receptor (beta chain) was recorded in a study of read filtering for tumor transcriptome and immune sequencing. Background on the study: TCR-mapped reads were about 4.05 to 11 million with IR-seq versus about 75 to 1,400 with RNA-seq.

The library was built from roughly 400 ng RNA with molecular barcoded adaptors for alpha/delta and beta/gamma chains. TCRdb reprocessed the reads via MiXCR and lists one record per CDR3 protein. The sample shows more than 100,000 distinct CDR3 sequences, 10% to 15% of them seen only once. At the time of active disease, bone marrow was collected from every patient. Study-wide results and limits: RNA-seq captured clonotypes less deeply and reliably than IR-seq. Approximately 80% of IR-seq clonotypes had one read, totaling approximately 4% of reads; RNA-seq: about 74% and 41%.

Germline loops: CDR1 MNHNS, CDR2 SASEGT. The CDR3 loop spans 14 amino acids. Trimming shortened V by 4 bases and J by 5 bases, and 12 bases separated the two germline ends. The table lists this clonotype with many counts. The antigen is unknown. The V gene is TRBV6-1, the J gene TRBJ1-5; D gene ambiguous. The sequence was collected from a donor at least 40 years old with multiple myeloma. The sequencing sample was made of a population of CD138-negative cells sorted from bone marrow. CDR3 sequence reads: CASSVPRSDQPQHF. Written as DNA, the CDR3 is TGTGCCAGCAGTGTACCCCGGAGCGATCAGCCCCAGCATTTT.